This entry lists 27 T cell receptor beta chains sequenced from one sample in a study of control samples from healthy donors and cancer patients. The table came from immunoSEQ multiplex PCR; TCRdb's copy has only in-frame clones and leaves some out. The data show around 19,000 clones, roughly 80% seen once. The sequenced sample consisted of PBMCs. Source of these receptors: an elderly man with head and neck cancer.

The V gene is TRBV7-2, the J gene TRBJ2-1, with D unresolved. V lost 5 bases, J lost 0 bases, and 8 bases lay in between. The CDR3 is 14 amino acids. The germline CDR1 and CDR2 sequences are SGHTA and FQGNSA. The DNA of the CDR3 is TGTGCCAGCAGCCGTCCCTACTCCTACAATGAGCAGTTCTTC. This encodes CASSRPYSYNEQFF.

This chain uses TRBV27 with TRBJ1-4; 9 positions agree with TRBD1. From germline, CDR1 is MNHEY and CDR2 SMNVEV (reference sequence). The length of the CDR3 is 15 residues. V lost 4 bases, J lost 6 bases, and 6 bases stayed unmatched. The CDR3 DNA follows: TGTGCCAGCAGTTACCCCGGGACAGGGCATGAAAAACTGTTTTTT. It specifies CASSYPGTGHEKLFF.

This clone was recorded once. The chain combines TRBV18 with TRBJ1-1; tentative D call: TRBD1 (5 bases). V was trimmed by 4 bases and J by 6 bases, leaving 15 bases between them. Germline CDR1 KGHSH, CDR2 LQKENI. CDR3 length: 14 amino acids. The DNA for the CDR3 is TGTGCCAGCTCACGAACTCAGGGTGCATCTGAAGCTTTCTTT. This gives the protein CASSRTQGASEAFF.

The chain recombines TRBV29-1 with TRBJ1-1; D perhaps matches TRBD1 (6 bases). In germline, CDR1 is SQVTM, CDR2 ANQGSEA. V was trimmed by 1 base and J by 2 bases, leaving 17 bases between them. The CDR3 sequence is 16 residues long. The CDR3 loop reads CSVEGTLGAGNTEAFF. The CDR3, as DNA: TGCAGCGTTGAAGGGACGTTGGGGGCGGGTAACACTGAAGCTTTCTTT.

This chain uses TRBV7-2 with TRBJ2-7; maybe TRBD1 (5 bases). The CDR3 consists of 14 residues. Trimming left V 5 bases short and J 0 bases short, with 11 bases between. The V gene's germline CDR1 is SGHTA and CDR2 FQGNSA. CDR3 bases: TGTGCCAGCAGCCTCAGACAGTACTCCTACGAGCAGTACTTC. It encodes CASSLRQYSYEQYF.

The CDR3 loop is CASSLNYEQYF. For the CDR3, the DNA is TGTGCCAGCAGCTTGAACTACGAGCAGTACTTC. V gene TRBV7-2 combines with J gene TRBJ2-7; no clear D gene. V was pared by 3 bases and J by 3 bases, with 3 bases between. The CDR3 loop spans 11 amino acids. The V gene's germline CDR1 is SGHTA and CDR2 FQGNSA.

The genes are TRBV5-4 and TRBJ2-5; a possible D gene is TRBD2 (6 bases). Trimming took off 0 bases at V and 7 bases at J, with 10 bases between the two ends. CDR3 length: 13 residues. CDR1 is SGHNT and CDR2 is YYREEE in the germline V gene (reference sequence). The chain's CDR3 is CASSLEVGGTQYF. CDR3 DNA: TGTGCCAGCAGCTTGGAAGTGGGAGGGACCCAGTACTTC.

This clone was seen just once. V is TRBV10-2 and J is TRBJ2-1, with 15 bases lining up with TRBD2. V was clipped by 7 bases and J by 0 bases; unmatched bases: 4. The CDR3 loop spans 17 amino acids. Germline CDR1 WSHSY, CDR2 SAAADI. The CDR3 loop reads CASKGLAGGSSYNEQFF. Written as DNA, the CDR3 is TGCGCCAGCAAAGGACTAGCGGGAGGGAGCTCCTACAATGAGCAGTTCTTC.

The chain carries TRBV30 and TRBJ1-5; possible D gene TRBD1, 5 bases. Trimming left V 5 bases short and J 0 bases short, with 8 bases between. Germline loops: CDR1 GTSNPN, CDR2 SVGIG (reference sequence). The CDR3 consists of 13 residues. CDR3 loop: CAWAGGSNQPQHF. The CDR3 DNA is TGTGCCTGGGCTGGGGGTAGCAATCAGCCCCAGCATTTT.

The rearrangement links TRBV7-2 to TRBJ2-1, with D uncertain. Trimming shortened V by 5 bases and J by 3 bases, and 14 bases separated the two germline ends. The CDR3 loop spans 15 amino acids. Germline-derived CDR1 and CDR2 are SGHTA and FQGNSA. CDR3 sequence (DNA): TGTGCCAGCAGCCCATTTTCAGCCCTCTACAATGAGCAGTTCTTC. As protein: CASSPFSALYNEQFF.

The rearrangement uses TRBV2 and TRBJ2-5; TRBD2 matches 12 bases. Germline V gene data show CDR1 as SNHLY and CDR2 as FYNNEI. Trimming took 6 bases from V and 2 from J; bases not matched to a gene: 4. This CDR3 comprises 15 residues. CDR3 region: CASRLAGGQQETQYF. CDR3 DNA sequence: TGTGCCAGCAGACTAGCGGGGGGCCAACAAGAGACCCAGTACTTC.

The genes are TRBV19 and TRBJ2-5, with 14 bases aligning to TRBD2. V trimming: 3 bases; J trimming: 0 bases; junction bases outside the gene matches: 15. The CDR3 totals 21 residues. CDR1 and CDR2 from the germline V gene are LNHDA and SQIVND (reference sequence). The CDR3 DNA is TGTGCCAGTAGTATCTTCTGGTCCGGGACTAGCGGGGGACCCGACCAAGAGACCCAGTACTTC. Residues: CASSIFWSGTSGGPDQETQYF.

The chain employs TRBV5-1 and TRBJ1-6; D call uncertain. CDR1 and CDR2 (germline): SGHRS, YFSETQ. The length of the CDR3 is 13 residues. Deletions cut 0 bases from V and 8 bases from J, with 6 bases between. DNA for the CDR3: TGCGCCAGCAGCTTGGCAGGAGATTCACCCCTCCACTTT. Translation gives CASSLAGDSPLHF.

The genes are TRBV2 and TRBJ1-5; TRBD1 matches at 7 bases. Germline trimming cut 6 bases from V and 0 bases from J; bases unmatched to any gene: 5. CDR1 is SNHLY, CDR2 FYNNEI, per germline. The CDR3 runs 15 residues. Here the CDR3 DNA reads TGTGCCAGCAGCAACAGGGGCCTTAGCAATCAGCCCCAGCATTTT. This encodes CASSNRGLSNQPQHF.

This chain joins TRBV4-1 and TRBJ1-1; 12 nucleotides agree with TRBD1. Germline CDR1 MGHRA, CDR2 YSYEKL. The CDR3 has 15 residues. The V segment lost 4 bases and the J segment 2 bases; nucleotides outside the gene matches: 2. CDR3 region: CASSPGQGANTEAFF. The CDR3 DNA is TGCGCCAGCAGCCCGGGACAGGGGGCAAACACTGAAGCTTTCTTT.

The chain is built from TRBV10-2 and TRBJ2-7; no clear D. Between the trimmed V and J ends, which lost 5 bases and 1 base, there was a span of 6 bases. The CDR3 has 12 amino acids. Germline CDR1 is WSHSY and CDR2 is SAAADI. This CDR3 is CASSKSSYEQYF. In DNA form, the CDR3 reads TGCGCCAGCAGTAAGAGTTCCTACGAGCAGTACTTC.

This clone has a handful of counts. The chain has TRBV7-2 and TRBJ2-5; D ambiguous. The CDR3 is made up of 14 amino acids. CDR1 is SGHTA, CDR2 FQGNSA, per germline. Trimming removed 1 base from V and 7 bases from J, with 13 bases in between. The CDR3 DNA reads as TGTGCCAGCAGCTTAGAAAGGTCCCCGGGGACCCAGTACTTC. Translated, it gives CASSLERSPGTQYF.

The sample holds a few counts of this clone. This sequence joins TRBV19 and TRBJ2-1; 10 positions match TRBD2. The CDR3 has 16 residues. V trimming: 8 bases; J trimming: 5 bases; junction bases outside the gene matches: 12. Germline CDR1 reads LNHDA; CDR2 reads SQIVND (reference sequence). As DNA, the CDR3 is TGTGCCAGTGCCGGTCAGAGGACTAGCGGAAACAATGAGCAGTTCTTC. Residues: CASAGQRTSGNNEQFF.

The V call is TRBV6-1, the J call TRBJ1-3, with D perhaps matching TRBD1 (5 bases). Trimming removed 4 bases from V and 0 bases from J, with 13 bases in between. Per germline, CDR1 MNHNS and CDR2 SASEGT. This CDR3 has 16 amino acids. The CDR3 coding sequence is TGTGCCAGCAGTGGCGGGACTTTTAGCTCTGGAAACACCATATATTTT. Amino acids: CASSGGTFSSGNTIYF.

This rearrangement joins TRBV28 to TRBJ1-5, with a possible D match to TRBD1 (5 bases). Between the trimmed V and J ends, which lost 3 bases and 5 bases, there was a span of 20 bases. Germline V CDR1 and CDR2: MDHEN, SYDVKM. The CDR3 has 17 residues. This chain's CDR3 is CASSFGVTGPGYQPQHF. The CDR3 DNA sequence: TGTGCCAGCAGTTTTGGGGTCACAGGTCCGGGATATCAGCCCCAGCATTTT.

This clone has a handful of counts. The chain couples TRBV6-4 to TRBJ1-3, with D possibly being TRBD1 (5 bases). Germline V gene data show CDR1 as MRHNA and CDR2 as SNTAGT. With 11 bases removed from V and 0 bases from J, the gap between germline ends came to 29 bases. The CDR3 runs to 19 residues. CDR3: CAGKVGTLKGPSSGNTIYF. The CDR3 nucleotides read TGTGCCGGCAAGGTAGGGACGCTAAAGGGGCCTAGCTCTGGAAACACCATATATTTT.

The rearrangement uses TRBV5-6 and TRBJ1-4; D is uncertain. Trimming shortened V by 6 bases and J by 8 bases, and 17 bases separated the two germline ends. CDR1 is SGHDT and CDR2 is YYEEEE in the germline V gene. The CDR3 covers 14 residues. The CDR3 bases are TGTGCCAGCACAACCCGGGCCCTCGGGGAAAAACTGTTTTTT. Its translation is CASTTRALGEKLFF. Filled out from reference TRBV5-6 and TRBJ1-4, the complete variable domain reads DAGVTQSPTHLIKTRGQQVTLRCSPKSGHDTVSWYQQALGQGPQFIFQYYEEEERQRGNFPDRFSGHQFPNYSSELNVNALLLGDSALYLCASTTRALGEKLFFGSGTQLSVL.

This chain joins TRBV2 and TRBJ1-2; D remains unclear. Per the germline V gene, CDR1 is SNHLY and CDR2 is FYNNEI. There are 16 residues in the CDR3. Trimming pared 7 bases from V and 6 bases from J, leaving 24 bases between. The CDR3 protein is CASIKDWTQLFNGYTF. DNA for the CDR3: TGTGCCAGCATCAAGGACTGGACCCAACTATTCAATGGCTACACCTTC. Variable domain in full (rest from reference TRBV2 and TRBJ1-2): EPEVTQTPSHQVTQMGQEVILRCVPISNHLYFYWYRQILGQKVEFLVSFYNNEISEKSEIFDDQFSVERPDGSNFTLKIRSTKLEDSAMYFCASIKDWTQLFNGYTFGSGTRLTVV.

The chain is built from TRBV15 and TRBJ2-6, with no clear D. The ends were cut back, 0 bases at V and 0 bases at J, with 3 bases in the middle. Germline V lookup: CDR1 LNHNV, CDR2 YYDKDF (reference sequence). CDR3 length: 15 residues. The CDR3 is CATSRDVSGANVLTF. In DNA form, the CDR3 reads TGTGCCACCAGCAGAGATGTCTCTGGGGCCAACGTCCTGACTTTC.

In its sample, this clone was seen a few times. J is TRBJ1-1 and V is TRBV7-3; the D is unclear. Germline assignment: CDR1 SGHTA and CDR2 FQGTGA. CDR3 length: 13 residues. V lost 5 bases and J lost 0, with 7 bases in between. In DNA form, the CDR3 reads TGTGCCAGCAGCCAAAACATGAACACTGAAGCTTTCTTT. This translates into CASSQNMNTEAFF.

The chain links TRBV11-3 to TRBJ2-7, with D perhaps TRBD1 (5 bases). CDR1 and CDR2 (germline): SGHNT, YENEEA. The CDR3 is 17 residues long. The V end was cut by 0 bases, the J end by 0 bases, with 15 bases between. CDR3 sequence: CASSLDPPGCCSYEQYF. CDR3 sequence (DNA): TGTGCCAGCAGCTTAGACCCCCCAGGGTGCTGCTCCTACGAGCAGTACTTC.

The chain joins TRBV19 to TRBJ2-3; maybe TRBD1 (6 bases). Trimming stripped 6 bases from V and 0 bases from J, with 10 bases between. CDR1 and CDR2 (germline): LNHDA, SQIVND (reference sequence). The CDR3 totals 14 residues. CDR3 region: CASRDSSSTDTQYF. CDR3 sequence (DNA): TGTGCCAGTAGGGACAGCTCTAGCACAGATACGCAGTATTTT. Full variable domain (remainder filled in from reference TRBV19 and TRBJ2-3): DGGITQSPKYLFRKEGQNVTLSCEQNLNHDAMYWYRQDPGQGLRLIYYSQIVNDFQKGDIAEGYSVSREKKESFPLTVTSAQKNPTAFYLCASRDSSSTDTQYFGPGTRLTVL.